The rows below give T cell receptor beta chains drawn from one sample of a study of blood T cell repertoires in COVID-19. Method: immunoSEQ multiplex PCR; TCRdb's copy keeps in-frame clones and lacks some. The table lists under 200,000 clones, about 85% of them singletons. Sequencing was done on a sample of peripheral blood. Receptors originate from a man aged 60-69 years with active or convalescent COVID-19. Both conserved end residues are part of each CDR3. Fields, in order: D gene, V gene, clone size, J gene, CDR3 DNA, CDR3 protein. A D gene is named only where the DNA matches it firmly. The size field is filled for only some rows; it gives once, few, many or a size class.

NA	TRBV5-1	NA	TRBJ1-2	TGCGCCAGCAGCTTGACATACACACAGGGTCGTTCATCCTATGGCTACACCTTC	CASSLTYTQGRSSYGYTF
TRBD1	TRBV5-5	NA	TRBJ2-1	TGTGCCAGCAGCACGGGACAGGGAAACTACAATGAGCAGTTCTTC	CASSTGQGNYNEQFF
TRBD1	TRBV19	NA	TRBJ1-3	TGTGCCAGTAGTTCGTTCTCCAGGGGGCCAGGAAACACCATATATTTT	CASSSFSRGPGNTIYF
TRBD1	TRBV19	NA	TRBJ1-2	TGTGCCAGTAGATCGGGACAGGGAAACGGCTACACCTTC	CASRSGQGNGYTF
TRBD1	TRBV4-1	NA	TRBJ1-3	TGCGCCAGCAGCCTTTCATGGACAGGGGGCTCTGGAAACACCATATATTTT	CASSLSWTGGSGNTIYF
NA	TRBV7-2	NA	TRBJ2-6	TGTGCCAGCAGCTCTGCTGGGGCCAACGTCCTGACTTTC	CASSSAGANVLTF
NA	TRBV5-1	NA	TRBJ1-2	TGCGCCAGCAGCTTGGATCGGGGCTACACCTTC	CASSLDRGYTF
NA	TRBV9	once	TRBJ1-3	TGTGCCAGCAGCGTCGGAGGGGTCCAGTGGAACACCATATATTTT	CASSVGGVQWNTIYF
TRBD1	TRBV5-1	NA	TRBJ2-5	TGCGCCAGCAGCCCTGGGACAGGGGTAGGCGAGACCCAGTACTTC	CASSPGTGVGETQYF
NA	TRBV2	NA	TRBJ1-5	TGTGCCAGCAGTGAGGTACAGGGCTACCAGCCCCAGCATTTT	CASSEVQGYQPQHF
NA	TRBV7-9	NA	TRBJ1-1	TGTGCCAGCAGCTCCTGGGCCGCTGGGACTGAAGCTTTCTTT	CASSSWAAGTEAFF
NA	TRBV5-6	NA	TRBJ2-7	TGTGCCAGCAGCCCAGGGGAGGGGAGTAGAGAGCAGTACTTC	CASSPGEGSREQYF
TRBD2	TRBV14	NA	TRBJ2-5	TGTGCCAGCAGCCAAGAAGGTTTGGCTAGCGGCCAAGAGACCCAGTACTTC	CASSQEGLASGQETQYF
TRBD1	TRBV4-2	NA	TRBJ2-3	TGTGCCAGCAGCCAGAGCGGACAGGGGGAAGGCGATACGCAGTATTTT	CASSQSGQGEGDTQYF
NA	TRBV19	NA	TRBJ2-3	TGTGCCAGTAGTATAACGACCACGAGGGTCGATACGCAGTATTTT	CASSITTTRVDTQYF
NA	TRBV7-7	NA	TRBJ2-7	TGTGCCAGCAGCTTAGACAGGTTTTCCTACGAGCAGTACTTC	CASSLDRFSYEQYF
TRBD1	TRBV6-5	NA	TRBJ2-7	TGTGCCAGCAGTTACGGACAGGGCTCCTACGAGCAGTACTTC	CASSYGQGSYEQYF
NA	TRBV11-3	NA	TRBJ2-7	TGTGCCAGCAGCTTACTCCAGGGCTACGAGCAGTACTTC	CASSLLQGYEQYF
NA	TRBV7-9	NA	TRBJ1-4	TGTGCCACCCGGGCAGACTACAATGAAAAACTGTTTTTT	CATRADYNEKLFF
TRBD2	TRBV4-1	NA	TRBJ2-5	TGCGCCAGCAGCCCTGGGACTAGCGGGGGACTAAGTTTGGGGACCCAGTACTTC	CASSPGTSGGLSLGTQYF
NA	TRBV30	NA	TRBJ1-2	TGTGCCTGGAGTCCTCTCGGTGTCGCAGGGTTCTATGGCTACACCTTC	CAWSPLGVAGFYGYTF
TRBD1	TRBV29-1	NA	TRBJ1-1	TGCAGCGTGGGAGGACAGGGGACCACTGAAGCTTTCTTT	CSVGGQGTTEAFF
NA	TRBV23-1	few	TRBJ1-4	TGCGCCACTACACAGGCAGGGTTCAGTAATGAAAAACTGTTTTTT	CATTQAGFSNEKLFF
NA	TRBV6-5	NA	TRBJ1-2	TGTGCCAGCAGCCCATGGGGGGATTCGGTTGATGGCTACACCTTC	CASSPWGDSVDGYTF
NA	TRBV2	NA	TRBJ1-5	TGTGCCAGCGGGCATCGAACGAACCGGGATAGCAATCAGCCCCAGCATTTT	CASGHRTNRDSNQPQHF
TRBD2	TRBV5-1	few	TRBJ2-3	TGCGCCAGCAGCTTGGGGCTAGCGGGGGGTCAGAGCACAGATACGCAGTATTTT	CASSLGLAGGQSTDTQYF
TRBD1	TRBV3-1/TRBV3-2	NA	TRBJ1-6	TGTGCCAGCAGCCAACGAACCGGGACAGGGTCTCCACCCCTCCACTTT	CASSQRTGTGSPPLHF
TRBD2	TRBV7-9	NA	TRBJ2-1	TGTGCCAGCAGCTTAGGGTACCTACTAGCGGGGGGGCCCAATGAGCAGTTCTTC	CASSLGYLLAGGPNEQFF
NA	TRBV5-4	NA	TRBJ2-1	TGTGCCAGCAGCGCGGATAGCTCCTACAATGAGCAGTTCTTC	CASSADSSYNEQFF
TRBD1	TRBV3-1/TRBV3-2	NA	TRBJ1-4	TGTGCCAGCAGCCAAGGCCTAGGGACAGGGGATGAAAAACTGTTTTTT	CASSQGLGTGDEKLFF
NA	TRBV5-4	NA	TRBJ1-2	TGTGCCAGCAGCTTAAAAGGGGTCCCCTATGGCTACACCTTC	CASSLKGVPYGYTF
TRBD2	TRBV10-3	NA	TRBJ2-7	TGTGCCATCAGTGATAGCGGGGGAGTTTACGAGCAGTACTTC	CAISDSGGVYEQYF
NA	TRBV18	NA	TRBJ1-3	TGTGCCAGCTCACCACCGGGGCTAGGAAACACCATATATTTT	CASSPPGLGNTIYF
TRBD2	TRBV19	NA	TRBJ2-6	TGTGCCAGTAGTATAACGGGGGGACGCTCTGGGGCCAACGTCCTGACTTTC	CASSITGGRSGANVLTF
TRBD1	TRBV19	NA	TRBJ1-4	TGTGCCAGTAGTATCTACAGGGGGATTAATGAAAAACTGTTTTTT	CASSIYRGINEKLFF
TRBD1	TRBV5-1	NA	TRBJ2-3	TGCGCCAGCAGCCTCGGGACAGCGAGCACAGATACGCAGTATTTT	CASSLGTASTDTQYF
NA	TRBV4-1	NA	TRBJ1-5	TGCGCCAGCAGCCTGTTCACGACACATAGCAATCAGCCCCAGCATTTT	CASSLFTTHSNQPQHF
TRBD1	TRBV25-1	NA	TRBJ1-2	TGTGCCAGCAGTGACGACACAGGGGGCAGAGACTATGGCTACACCTTC	CASSDDTGGRDYGYTF
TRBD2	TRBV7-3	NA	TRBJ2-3	TGTGCCAGCAGCCCGAAGGAGCGGGGGGTCACAGATACGCAGTATTTT	CASSPKERGVTDTQYF
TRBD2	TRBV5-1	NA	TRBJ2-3	TGCGCCAGCAGCCCGGGACTAGCAGCAGATACGCAGTATTTT	CASSPGLAADTQYF
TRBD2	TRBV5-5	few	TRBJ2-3	TGTGCCAGCAGCCGCCTCCCTACTAGCGGGGGCAGCACAGATACGCAGTATTTT	CASSRLPTSGGSTDTQYF
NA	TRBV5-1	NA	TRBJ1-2	TGCGCCAGCTACCCTGGCGGGGGGGGCCCCAACTATGGCTACACCTTC	CASYPGGGGPNYGYTF
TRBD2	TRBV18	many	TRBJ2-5	TGTGCCAGCTCACCTACTAGCGGGGGGGCGCAAGAGACCCAGTACTTC	CASSPTSGGAQETQYF
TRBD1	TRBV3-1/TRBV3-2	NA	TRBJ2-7	TGTGCCAGCAGCCAGGCCTTCGGGACAGCTACCTACGAGCAGTACTTC	CASSQAFGTATYEQYF
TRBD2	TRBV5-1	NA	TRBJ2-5	TGCGCCAGCAGCTTGGAGACTAGCGGGGGGGAAGAGACCCAGTACTTC	CASSLETSGGEETQYF
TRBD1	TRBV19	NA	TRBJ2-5	TGTGCCAGTAGTATAGGGTGGGACAGGGACCAAGAGACCCAGTACTTC	CASSIGWDRDQETQYF
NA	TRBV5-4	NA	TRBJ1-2	TGTGCCAGCAGCTTTGGGAAGGGGTCAATGTCTGGCTATGGCTACACCTTC	CASSFGKGSMSGYGYTF
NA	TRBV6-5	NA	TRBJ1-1	TGTGCCAGCAGCGACCCCGGGGGTCGTAACACTGAAGCTTTCTTT	CASSDPGGRNTEAFF
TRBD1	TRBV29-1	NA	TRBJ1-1	TGCAGCGGCGGGGACAGGGCAAACACTGAAGCTTTCTTT	CSGGDRANTEAFF
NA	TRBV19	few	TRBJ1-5	TGTGCCAGCATAGGGAGAGGCAATCAGCCCCAGCATTTT	CASIGRGNQPQHF
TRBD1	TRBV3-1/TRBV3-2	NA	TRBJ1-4	TGTGCCAGCAGGAACCTTCAGGGGGCGGGTGAAAAACTGTTTTTT	CASRNLQGAGEKLFF
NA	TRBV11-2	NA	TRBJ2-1	TGTGCCAGCAGCTTAAGGGCGGGGAAGAATGAGCAGTTCTTC	CASSLRAGKNEQFF
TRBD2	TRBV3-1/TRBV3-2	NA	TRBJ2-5	TGTGCCAGCAGCCAAGAGTTGGGGGGGTGGACCCAGTACTTC	CASSQELGGWTQYF
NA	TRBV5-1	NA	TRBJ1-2	TGCGCCAGCAGCCCATCGACAGAATCTGGATATGGCTACACCTTC	CASSPSTESGYGYTF
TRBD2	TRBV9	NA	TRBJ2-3	TGTGCCAGCAGCCTTCTTGGCGGGGGAGACGCAGATACGCAGTATTTT	CASSLLGGGDADTQYF
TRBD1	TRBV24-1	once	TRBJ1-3	TGTGCCACACAGGGGGCCAATGGAAACACCATATATTTT	CATQGANGNTIYF
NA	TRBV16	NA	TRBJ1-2	TGTGCCAGCAGCCAAGGGACAAGTGATGGCTACACCTTC	CASSQGTSDGYTF